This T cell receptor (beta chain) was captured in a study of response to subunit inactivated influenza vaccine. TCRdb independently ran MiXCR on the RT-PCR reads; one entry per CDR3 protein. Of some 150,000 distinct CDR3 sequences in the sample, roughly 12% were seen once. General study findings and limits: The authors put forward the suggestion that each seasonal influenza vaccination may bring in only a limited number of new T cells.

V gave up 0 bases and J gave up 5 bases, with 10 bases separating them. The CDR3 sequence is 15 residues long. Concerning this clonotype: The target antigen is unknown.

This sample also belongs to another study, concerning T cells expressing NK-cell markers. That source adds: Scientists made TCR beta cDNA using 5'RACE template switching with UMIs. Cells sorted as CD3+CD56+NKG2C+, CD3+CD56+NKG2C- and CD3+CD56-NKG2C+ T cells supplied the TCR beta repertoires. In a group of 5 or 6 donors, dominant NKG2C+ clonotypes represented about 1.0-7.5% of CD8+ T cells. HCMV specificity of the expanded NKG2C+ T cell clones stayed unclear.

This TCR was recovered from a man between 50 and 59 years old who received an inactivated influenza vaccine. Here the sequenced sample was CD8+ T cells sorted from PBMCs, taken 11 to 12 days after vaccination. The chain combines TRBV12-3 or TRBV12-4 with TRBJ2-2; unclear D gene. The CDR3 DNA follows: TGTGCCAGCAGTTTAGCGGGCCCGAGGACCGGGGAGCTGTTTTTT. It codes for CASSLAGPRTGELFF.